One and the same sample provided the 23 T cell receptor beta chains below, sequenced in a study of cytomegalovirus exposure and HLA in healthy donors. PCR involved 60 Vbeta and 13 Jbeta primers. Only in-frame clones appear in the TCRdb table, and some are missing; sequencing was by immunoSEQ multiplex PCR. The data hold 150,000 or so clones, with 80% to 90% observed a single time. Material for sequencing was PBMCs. These receptors originate from a woman between 18 and 29 years old in good health and CMV-seronegative.

V is TRBV29-1 and J is TRBJ2-6; D not resolved. The CDR3 spans 11 residues. Trimming stripped 0 bases from V and 16 bases from J, with 10 bases between. The germline CDR1 and CDR2 sequences are SQVTM and ANQGSEA. The CDR3 DNA is TGCAGCGTTGAAGAAGTGGCGGCACTGACTTTC. Translated: CSVEEVAALTF.

The CDR3 loop reads CASSLLASGRGGYNEQFF. The CDR3 nucleotides read TGTGCCAGCAGTTTACTGGCTAGCGGGAGGGGGGGCTACAATGAGCAGTTCTTC. This rearrangement joins TRBV28 to TRBJ2-1; 12 bases agree with TRBD2. Germline values: CDR1 MDHEN, CDR2 SYDVKM. The CDR3 consists of 18 residues. V shed 2 bases, J shed 3 bases, and the junction held 8 bases outside the gene matches.

The chain links TRBV29-1 to TRBJ2-3, with TRBD1 identical over 8 bases. CDR3 length: 14 amino acids. From germline, CDR1 is SQVTM and CDR2 ANQGSEA. Trimming removed 3 bases from V and 3 bases from J; junction bases left unmatched: 5. This CDR3 is CSVERTGRTDTQYF. DNA of the CDR3: TGCAGCGTTGAGCGGACAGGGAGGACAGATACGCAGTATTTT.

The gene calls are TRBV15 and TRBJ1-2; the D is unclear. V shed 4 bases and J shed 4 bases, with 7 bases lying between them. This CDR3 has 12 amino acids. Germline V gene lookup returns CDR1 LNHNV and CDR2 YYDKDF (reference sequence). In DNA form, the CDR3 reads TGTGCCACCAGCACCGGAGCCTATGGCTACACCTTC. Translated, it gives CATSTGAYGYTF.

This chain links TRBV2 with TRBJ2-5; possibly TRBD2 for D (6 bases). V was cut by 6 bases and J by 3 bases, with 14 bases left in between. Germline V gene sequence: CDR1 SNHLY, CDR2 FYNNEI. This CDR3 spans 14 amino acids. As DNA, the CDR3 is TGTGCCAGCAGGGAGCGGGTCGGGAAAGAGACCCAGTACTTC. This translates into CASRERVGKETQYF.

This chain connects TRBV30 to TRBJ2-3; perhaps TRBD1 as D (5 bases). CDR3 length equals 15 residues. Trimming removed 5 bases from V and 4 bases from J, with 19 bases in between. Per germline, CDR1 GTSNPN and CDR2 SVGIG (reference sequence). The CDR3 sequence is CAWALGAVGADTQYF. The CDR3 nucleotides read TGTGCCTGGGCGCTTGGTGCTGTAGGGGCAGATACGCAGTATTTT.

The rearrangement uses TRBV29-1 and TRBJ2-3; tentatively, D is TRBD1 (6 bases). This CDR3 is 12 amino acids long. The V gene lost 4 bases and the J gene lost 2 bases, with 7 bases spanning the gap. Germline loops: CDR1 SQVTM, CDR2 ANQGSEA. The CDR3 nucleotides are TGCAGCGTTGGACAGGACACAGATACGCAGTATTTT. Residues: CSVGQDTDTQYF.

This chain uses TRBV30 with TRBJ2-1; no clear D gene. The V gene lost 1 base and the J gene lost 3 bases, with 13 bases spanning the gap. CDR1 and CDR2 from the germline V gene are GTSNPN and SVGIG (reference sequence). This CDR3 is built from 15 residues. The CDR3 bases are TGTGCCTGGAGTGCCAGACTCCGTGGCTACAATGAGCAGTTCTTC. Protein sequence: CAWSARLRGYNEQFF.

This clone was observed a few times. The chain is built from TRBV4-3 and TRBJ2-1; unclear D gene. CDR1 is LGHNA, CDR2 YSLEER, per germline. Trimming cost V 6 bases and J 0 bases, with 12 bases left between them. This CDR3 spans 15 amino acids. CDR3 region: CASRPDSSSYNEQFF. The CDR3 bases are TGCGCCAGCAGACCCGACTCCAGCTCCTACAATGAGCAGTTCTTC.

V usage is TRBV19 and J usage is TRBJ1-1; no definite D call. The ends were cut back, 3 bases at V and 2 bases at J, with 7 bases in the middle. The CDR3 totals 13 residues. CDR1 and CDR2 (germline): LNHDA, SQIVND (reference sequence). The CDR3 protein is CASSMGINTEAFF. The CDR3 coding sequence is TGTGCCAGTAGTATGGGCATTAACACTGAAGCTTTCTTT.

Only one count was recorded for this clone. V gene TRBV14 combines with J gene TRBJ1-2; D perhaps matches TRBD1 (6 bases). V dropped 4 bases and J dropped 4 bases, with 19 bases sitting between them. CDR3 length: 16 residues. The germline CDR1 and CDR2 sequences are SGHDN and FVKESK. CDR3 bases: TGTGCCAGCAGCCCATATCAAGGACAGTGTGCCTATGGCTACACCTTC. Translation: CASSPYQGQCAYGYTF.

The chain combines TRBV19 with TRBJ1-2; 7 positions match TRBD1. The CDR3 is 16 residues long. Germline CDR1 and CDR2: LNHDA and SQIVND (reference sequence). Trimming took 3 bases from V and 8 from J; bases not matched to a gene: 15. Here the CDR3 reads CASSISNRGLRVGYTF. CDR3 nucleotide sequence: TGTGCCAGTAGTATCTCAAACAGGGGCCTTCGAGTAGGCTACACCTTC.

This clone was found a few times. The chain has TRBV19 and TRBJ1-3; 7 positions match TRBD1. CDR1 LNHDA and CDR2 SQIVND come from the germline V gene (reference sequence). The CDR3 is made up of 15 amino acids. The trim removed 3 bases at V and 2 bases at J, leaving 4 bases unmatched. The DNA for the CDR3 is TGTGCCAGTAGTATCCAGACAGGGCCTGGAAACACCATATATTTT. Its translation: CASSIQTGPGNTIYF.

V gene TRBV27 combines with J gene TRBJ2-7; 8 bases are shared with TRBD1. The CDR3 has 13 amino acids. Germline V gene sequence: CDR1 MNHEY, CDR2 SMNVEV (reference sequence). The junction had 2 bases not matched to a gene; V was cut back by 4 bases and J by 3 bases. The CDR3 DNA reads TGTGCCAGCAGTTCCGGACAGGGCTACGAGCAGTACTTC. It encodes CASSSGQGYEQYF.

J is TRBJ2-1 and V is TRBV28, with 8 bases lining up with TRBD2. CDR3 length: 16 residues. Germline V gene lookup returns CDR1 MDHEN and CDR2 SYDVKM. Unmatched junction bases numbered 9, after V lost 2 bases and J lost 6 bases. Here the CDR3 reads CASSLPERELGNEQFF. In nucleotides, the CDR3 is TGTGCCAGCAGTTTACCCGAGCGGGAGTTGGGCAATGAGCAGTTCTTC.

V usage is TRBV7-6 and J usage is TRBJ2-1; 10 nucleotides align to TRBD2. Germline V gene sequence: CDR1 SGHVS, CDR2 FNYEAQ. Trimming at V came to 1 base and at J to 9 bases, leaving 6 bases not matched to a gene. There are 15 residues in the CDR3. The CDR3 DNA follows: TGTGCCAGCAGCTTAGGACTAGCGGGCCGATTTGAGCAGTTCTTC. This codes for CASSLGLAGRFEQFF.

J is TRBJ1-5 and V is TRBV28; TRBD1 aligns across 9 bases. In germline, CDR1 is MDHEN, CDR2 SYDVKM. J gave up 0 bases and V 7 bases, and 7 bases lay outside the gene matches. The CDR3 contains 16 residues. CDR3 loop: CASIQDRGYSNQPQHF. DNA for the CDR3: TGTGCCAGCATTCAAGACAGGGGGTATAGCAATCAGCCCCAGCATTTT.

This sequence joins TRBV6-5 and TRBJ2-7, with 10 bases that match TRBD2. CDR1 MNHEY and CDR2 SVGAGI come from the germline V gene. The CDR3 extends over 14 amino acids. The DNA for the CDR3 is TGTCATAATCGTACTAGCGGGGCCTTCTACGAGCAGTACTTC. Translating gives CHNRTSGAFYEQYF.

The chain couples TRBV9 to TRBJ2-7; TRBD2 aligns across 9 bases. This CDR3 is 15 amino acids long. Germline V gene sequence: CDR1 SGDLS, CDR2 YYNGEE. V dropped 0 bases and J dropped 3; count of bases not matched to a gene: 4. The CDR3 bases are TGTGCCAGCAGCGTAGGGGGTAGCGGGAGCTACGAGCAGTACTTC. As protein: CASSVGGSGSYEQYF.

This rearrangement joins TRBV19 to TRBJ1-2, with D possibly TRBD1 on 5 matching bases. The V end lost 4 bases, the J end lost 3 bases, and 15 bases lay between the germline ends. The CDR3 consists of 15 residues. Germline V gives CDR1 LNHDA, CDR2 SQIVND (reference sequence). The CDR3, as DNA: TGTGCCAGTAGTACCGAGCAGGGAATAGACTATGGCTACACCTTC. Amino acid sequence: CASSTEQGIDYGYTF. Looking up the rest from reference TRBV19 and TRBJ1-2 gives the full variable domain: DGGITQSPKYLFRKEGQNVTLSCEQNLNHDAMYWYRQDPGQGLRLIYYSQIVNDFQKGDIAEGYSVSREKKESFPLTVTSAQKNPTAFYLCASSTEQGIDYGYTFGSGTRLTVV.

The chain has TRBV19 and TRBJ1-2; maybe TRBD1 (6 bases). V gave up 7 bases and J gave up 2 bases, with 14 bases separating them. CDR1 is LNHDA and CDR2 is SQIVND in the germline V gene (reference sequence). CDR3 length equals 14 residues. CDR3 coding DNA: TGTGCCAGTAAGGGGGGGGGCAGAAACTATGGCTACACCTTC. Residues: CASKGGGRNYGYTF.

The chain carries TRBV10-3 and TRBJ2-7; 9 bases line up with TRBD2. J gave up 5 bases and V 6 bases, and 8 bases lay outside the gene matches. This CDR3 spans 14 amino acids. In germline, CDR1 is ENHRY, CDR2 SYGVKD. CDR3: CAIRGAGGSNEQYF. Written as DNA, the CDR3 is TGTGCCATCAGAGGAGCGGGAGGCTCGAACGAGCAGTACTTC.

This rearrangement joins TRBV5-1 to TRBJ2-2, with TRBD2 as a possible D gene (6 bases). Between the trimmed V and J ends, which lost 4 bases and 4 bases, there was a span of 14 bases. Germline CDR1 SGHRS, CDR2 YFSETQ. The CDR3 covers 15 residues. In nucleotides, the CDR3 is TGCGCCAGCAGCCTTGAAGGGAGGTTCACCGGGGAGCTGTTTTTT. Encoded protein: CASSLEGRFTGELFF.